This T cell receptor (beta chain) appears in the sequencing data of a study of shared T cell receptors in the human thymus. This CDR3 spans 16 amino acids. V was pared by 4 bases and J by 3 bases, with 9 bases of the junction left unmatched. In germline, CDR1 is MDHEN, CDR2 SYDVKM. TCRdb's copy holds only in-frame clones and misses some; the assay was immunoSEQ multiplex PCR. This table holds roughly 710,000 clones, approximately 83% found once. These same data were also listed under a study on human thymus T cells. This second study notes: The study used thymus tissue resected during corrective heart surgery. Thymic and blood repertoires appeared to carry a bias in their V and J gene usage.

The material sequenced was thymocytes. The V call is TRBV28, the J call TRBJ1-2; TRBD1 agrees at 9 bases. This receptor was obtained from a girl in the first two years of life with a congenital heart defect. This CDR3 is CASSYRGRRGYYGYTF. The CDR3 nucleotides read TGTGCCAGCAGTTACAGGGGGCGTCGGGGTTACTATGGCTACACCTTC.